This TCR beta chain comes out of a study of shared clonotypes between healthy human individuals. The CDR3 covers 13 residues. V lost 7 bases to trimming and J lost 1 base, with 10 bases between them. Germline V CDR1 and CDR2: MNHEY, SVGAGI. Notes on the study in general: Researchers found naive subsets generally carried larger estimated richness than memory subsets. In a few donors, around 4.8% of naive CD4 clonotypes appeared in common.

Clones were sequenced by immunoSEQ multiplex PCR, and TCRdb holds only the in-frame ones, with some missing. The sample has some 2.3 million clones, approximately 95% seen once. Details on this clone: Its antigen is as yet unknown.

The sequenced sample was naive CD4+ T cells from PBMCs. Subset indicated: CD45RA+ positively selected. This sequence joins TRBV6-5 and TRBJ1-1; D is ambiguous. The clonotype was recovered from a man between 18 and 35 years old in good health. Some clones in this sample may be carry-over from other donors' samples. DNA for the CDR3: TGTGCCAGCATGGAGCGACCGAACACTGAAGCTTTCTTT. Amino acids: CASMERPNTEAFF.